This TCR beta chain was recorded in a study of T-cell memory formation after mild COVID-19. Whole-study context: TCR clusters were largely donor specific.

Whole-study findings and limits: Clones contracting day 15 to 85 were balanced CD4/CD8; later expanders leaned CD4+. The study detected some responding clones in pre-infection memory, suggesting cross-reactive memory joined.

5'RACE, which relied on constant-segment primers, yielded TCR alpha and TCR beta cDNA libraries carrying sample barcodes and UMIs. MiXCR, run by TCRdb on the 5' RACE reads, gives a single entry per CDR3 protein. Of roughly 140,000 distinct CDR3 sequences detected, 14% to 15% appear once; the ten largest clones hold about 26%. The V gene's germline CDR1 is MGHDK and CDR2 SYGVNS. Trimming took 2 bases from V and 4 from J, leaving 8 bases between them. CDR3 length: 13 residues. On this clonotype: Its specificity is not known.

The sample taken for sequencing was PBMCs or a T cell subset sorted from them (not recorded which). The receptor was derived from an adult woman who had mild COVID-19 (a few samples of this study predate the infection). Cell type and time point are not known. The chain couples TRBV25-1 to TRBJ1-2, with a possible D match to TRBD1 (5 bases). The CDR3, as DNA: TGTGCCAGCAGTGAACAGGGTCCCTATGGCTACACCTTC. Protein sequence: CASSEQGPYGYTF.